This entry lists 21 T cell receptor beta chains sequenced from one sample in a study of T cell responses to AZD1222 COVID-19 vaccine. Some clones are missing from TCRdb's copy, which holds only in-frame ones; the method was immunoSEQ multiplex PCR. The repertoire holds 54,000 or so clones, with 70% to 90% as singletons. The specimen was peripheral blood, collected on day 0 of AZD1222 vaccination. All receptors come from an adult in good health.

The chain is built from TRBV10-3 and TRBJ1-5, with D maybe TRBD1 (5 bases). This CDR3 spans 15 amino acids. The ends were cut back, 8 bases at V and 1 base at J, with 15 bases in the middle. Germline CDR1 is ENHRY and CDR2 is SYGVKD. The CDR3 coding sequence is TGTGCCATCCGGGGGGAGGGGACGAGCAATCAGCCCCAGCATTTT. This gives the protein CAIRGEGTSNQPQHF.

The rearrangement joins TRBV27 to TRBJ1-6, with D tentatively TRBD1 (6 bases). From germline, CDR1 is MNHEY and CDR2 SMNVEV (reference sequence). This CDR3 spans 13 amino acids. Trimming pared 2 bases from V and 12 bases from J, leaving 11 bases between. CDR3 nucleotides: TGTGCCAGCAGTTTAAGTGAGGGGGTACCCCTCCACTTT. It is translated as CASSLSEGVPLHF.

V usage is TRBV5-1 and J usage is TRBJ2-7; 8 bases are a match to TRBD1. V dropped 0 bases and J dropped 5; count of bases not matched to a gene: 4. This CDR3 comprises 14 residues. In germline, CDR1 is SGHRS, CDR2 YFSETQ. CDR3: CASSLGTGYHEQYF. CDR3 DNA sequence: TGCGCCAGCAGCTTGGGGACAGGGTACCACGAGCAGTACTTC.

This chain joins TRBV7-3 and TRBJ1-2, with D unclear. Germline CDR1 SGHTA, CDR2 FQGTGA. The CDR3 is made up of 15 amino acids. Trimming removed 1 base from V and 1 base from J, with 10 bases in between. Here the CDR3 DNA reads TGTGCCAGCAGCTTAATGCCCGGGATTAACTATGGCTACACCTTC. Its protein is CASSLMPGINYGYTF.

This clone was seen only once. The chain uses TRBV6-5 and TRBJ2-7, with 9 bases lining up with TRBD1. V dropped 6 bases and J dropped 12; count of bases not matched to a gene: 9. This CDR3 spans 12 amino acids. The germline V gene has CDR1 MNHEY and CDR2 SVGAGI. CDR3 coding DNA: TGTGCCAGCAGCCTGACAGGGGGGAGCCGGTACTTC. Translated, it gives CASSLTGGSRYF.

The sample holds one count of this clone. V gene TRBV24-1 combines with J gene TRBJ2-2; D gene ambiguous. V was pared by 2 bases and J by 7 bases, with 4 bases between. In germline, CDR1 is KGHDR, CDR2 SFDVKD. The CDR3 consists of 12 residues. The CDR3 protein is CATSDYDGELFF. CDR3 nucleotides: TGTGCCACCAGTGATTACGACGGGGAGCTGTTTTTT.

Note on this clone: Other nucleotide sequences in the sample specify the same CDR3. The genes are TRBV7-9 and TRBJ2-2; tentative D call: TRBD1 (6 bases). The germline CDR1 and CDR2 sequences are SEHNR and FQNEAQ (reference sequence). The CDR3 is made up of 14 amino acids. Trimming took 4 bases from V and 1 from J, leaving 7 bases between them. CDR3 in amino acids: CASSSQGNTGELFF. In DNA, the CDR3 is TGTGCCAGCAGCTCACAGGGGAACACCGGGGAGCTGTTTTTT.

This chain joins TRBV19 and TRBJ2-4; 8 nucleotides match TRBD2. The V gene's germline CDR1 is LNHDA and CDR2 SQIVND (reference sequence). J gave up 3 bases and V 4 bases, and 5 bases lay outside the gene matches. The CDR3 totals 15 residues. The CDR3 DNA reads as TGTGCCAGTAGTAGCTCAGCGGGGGTCAAAAACATTCAGTACTTC. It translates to CASSSSAGVKNIQYF. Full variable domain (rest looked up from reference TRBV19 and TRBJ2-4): DGGITQSPKYLFRKEGQNVTLSCEQNLNHDAMYWYRQDPGQGLRLIYYSQIVNDFQKGDIAEGYSVSREKKESFPLTVTSAQKNPTAFYLCASSSSAGVKNIQYFGAGTRLSVL.

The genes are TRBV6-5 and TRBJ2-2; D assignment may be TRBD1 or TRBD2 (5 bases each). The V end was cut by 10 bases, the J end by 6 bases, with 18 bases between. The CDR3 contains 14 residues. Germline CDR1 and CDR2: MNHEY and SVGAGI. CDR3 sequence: CATGALGGAGELFF. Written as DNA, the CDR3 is TGTGCCACCGGGGCCCTTGGTGGGGCCGGGGAGCTGTTTTTT.

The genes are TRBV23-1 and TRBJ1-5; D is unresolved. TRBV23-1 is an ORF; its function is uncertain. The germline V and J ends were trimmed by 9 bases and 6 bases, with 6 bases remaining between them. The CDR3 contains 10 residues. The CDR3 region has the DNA TGCGCCAGTATCACTCAGCCCCAGCATTTT. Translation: CASITQPQHF.

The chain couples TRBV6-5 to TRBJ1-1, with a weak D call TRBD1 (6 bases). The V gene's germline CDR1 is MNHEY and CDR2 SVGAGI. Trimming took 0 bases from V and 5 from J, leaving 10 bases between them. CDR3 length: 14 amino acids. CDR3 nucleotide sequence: TGTGCCAGCAGTTACTCGGGGGGGCTTACTGAAGCTTTCTTT. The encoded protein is CASSYSGGLTEAFF.

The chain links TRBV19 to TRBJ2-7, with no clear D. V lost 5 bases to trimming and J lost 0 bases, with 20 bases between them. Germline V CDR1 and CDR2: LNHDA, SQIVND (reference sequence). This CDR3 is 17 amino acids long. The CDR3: CASSPPHHGGSSYEQYF. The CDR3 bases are TGTGCCAGTAGTCCCCCGCACCACGGTGGCAGCTCCTACGAGCAGTACTTC.

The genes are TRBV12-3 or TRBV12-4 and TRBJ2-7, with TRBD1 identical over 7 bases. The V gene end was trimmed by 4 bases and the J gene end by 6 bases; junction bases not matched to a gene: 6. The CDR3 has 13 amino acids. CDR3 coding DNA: TGTGCCAGCAGTTACAGGGGCCGGAGCGAGCAGTACTTC. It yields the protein CASSYRGRSEQYF.

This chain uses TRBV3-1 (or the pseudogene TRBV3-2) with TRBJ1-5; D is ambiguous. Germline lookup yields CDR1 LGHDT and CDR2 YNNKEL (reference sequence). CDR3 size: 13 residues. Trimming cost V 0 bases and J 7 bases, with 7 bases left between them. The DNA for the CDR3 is TGTGCCAGCAGCCAAGATGGCAGGCAGCCCCAGCATTTT. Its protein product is CASSQDGRQPQHF.

In nucleotides, the CDR3 is TGTGCCAGCAGCAGGACCGAGGGCACTGAAGCTTTCTTT. Protein sequence: CASSRTEGTEAFF. This chain connects TRBV7-9 to TRBJ1-1; no clear D. This CDR3 is 13 amino acids long. The germline V gene has CDR1 SEHNR and CDR2 FQNEAQ (reference sequence). Trimming removed 5 bases at V and 4 bases at J, with 11 bases between.

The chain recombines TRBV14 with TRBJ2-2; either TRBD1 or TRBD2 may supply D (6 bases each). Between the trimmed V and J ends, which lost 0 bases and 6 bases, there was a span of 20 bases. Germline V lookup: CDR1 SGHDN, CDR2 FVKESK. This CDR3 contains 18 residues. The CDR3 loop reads CASSQDRRVYRVAGELFF. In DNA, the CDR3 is TGTGCCAGCAGCCAAGATCGGAGGGTATACAGGGTCGCCGGGGAGCTGTTTTTT.

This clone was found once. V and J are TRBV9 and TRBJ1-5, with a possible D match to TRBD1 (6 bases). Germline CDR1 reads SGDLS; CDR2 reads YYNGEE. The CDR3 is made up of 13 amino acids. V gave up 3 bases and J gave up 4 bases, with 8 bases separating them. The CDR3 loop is CASSGGANQPQHF. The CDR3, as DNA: TGTGCCAGCAGCGGGGGGGCGAATCAGCCCCAGCATTTT.

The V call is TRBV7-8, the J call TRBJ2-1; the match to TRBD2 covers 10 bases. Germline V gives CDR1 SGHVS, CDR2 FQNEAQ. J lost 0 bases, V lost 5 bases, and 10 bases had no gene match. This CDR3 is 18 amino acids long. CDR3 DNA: TGTGCCAGCAGCCCTACTAGCGGGGCAACAAGCTCCTACAATGAGCAGTTCTTC. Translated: CASSPTSGATSSYNEQFF.

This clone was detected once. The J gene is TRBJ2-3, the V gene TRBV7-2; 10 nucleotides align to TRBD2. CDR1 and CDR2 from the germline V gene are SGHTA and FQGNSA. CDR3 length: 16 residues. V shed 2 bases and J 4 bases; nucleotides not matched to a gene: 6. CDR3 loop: CASSLRASGGADTQYF. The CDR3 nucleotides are TGTGCCAGCAGCTTAAGGGCAAGCGGGGGGGCAGATACGCAGTATTTT. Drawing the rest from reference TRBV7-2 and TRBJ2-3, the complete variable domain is GAGVSQSPSNKVTEKGKDVELRCDPISGHTALYWYRQSLGQGLEFLIYFQGNSAPDKSGLPSDRFSAERTGGSVSTLTIQRTQQEDSAVYLCASSLRASGGADTQYFGPGTRLTVL.

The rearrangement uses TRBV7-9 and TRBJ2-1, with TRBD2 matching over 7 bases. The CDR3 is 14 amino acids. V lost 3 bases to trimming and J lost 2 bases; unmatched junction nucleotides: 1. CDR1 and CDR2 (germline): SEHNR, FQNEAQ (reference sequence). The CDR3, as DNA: TGTGCCAGCAGCTTCGCGGGGGCCTACAATGAGCAGTTCTTC. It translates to CASSFAGAYNEQFF.

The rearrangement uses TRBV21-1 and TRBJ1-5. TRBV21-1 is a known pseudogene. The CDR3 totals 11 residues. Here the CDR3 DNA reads TGTGCCAGCGGAACAAATCAGCCCCAGCATTTT. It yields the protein CASGTNQPQHF.